The 11 T cell receptor beta chains below come from one sample, sequenced in a study of breast tumors, draining lymph nodes, adjacent tissues (dated by TCRdb to about 2016). Lymph node samples were obtained from the axillary draining lymph nodes of breast cancer patients. The library relied on multiplex PCR. The listed sequencing device is Illumina HiSeq 2000. TCRdb took the public reads, trimmed them with fastp at Q25, ran MiXCR for clone calling and kept in-frame beta chains. Rows are unified per CDR3 protein, each entry keeping the most common DNA and genes. Counted in this sample were about 230,000 distinct CDR3 sequences; approximately 31% of them appeared once. The ten largest clonotypes hold approximately 1.4% of the sample. The sequenced sample was axillary lymph node tissue. These receptors were taken from a female donor with breast cancer. Some clones in this sample may be carry-over from other donors' samples.

This clonotype occurred many times. The chain recombines TRBV9 with TRBJ2-1, with D perhaps TRBD2 (6 bases). The CDR3 loop spans 15 amino acids. The germline V and J ends were trimmed by 1 base and 2 bases, with 10 bases remaining between them. Germline CDR1 and CDR2: SGDLS and YYNGEE. CDR3 nucleotide sequence: TGTGCCAGCAGCGTAAGTACTAGCCCCTACAATGAGCAGTTCTTC. Protein product: CASSVSTSPYNEQFF.

The chain links TRBV3-1 to TRBJ1-5, with TRBD2 matching 14 bases. The tail of the sequence fits TRBJ2-3 better, so the J call may be wrong. Looked up from germline, CDR1 is LGHDT and CDR2 is YNNKEL (reference sequence). The CDR3 length is 17 residues. The CDR3 spells CASSRTRLAGGAQPQYF. CDR3 DNA: TGTGCCAGCAGTCGAACTCGACTAGCGGGAGGGGCCCAGCCCCAGTATTTT.

As to this clonotype: This may arise from a read error, as a much more abundant clone is one base away. The chain is built from TRBV18 and TRBJ1-2; D is uncertain. The CDR3 length is 14 residues. From germline, CDR1 is KGHSH and CDR2 LQKENI. V was pared by 3 bases and J by 6 bases, with 14 bases between. This CDR3 is CASSPSRGNHGYTF. CDR3 DNA: TGTGCCAGCTCACCGTCCCGGGGAAACCATGGCTACACCTTC.

This chain connects TRBV20-1 to TRBJ2-1, with 15 bases fitting TRBD2. This CDR3 has 17 residues. V shed 5 bases and J 7 bases; nucleotides not matched to a gene: 12. Germline CDR1 DFQATT, CDR2 SNEGSKA (reference sequence). This chain's CDR3 is CSAGGLAGGPLGNEQFF. Here the CDR3 DNA reads TGCAGTGCTGGCGGACTAGCGGGAGGGCCTCTGGGGAATGAGCAGTTCTTC.

This clonotype was detected a few times. This chain links TRBV6-2 or TRBV6-3 with TRBJ2-7; D not resolved. Looked up from germline, CDR1 is MNHEY and CDR2 is SVGEGT. Trimming took 6 bases from V and 3 from J, leaving 12 bases between them. The CDR3 loop spans 13 amino acids. This CDR3 is CASRTGIYYEQYF. The CDR3 nucleotides read TGTGCCAGCAGGACTGGGATATACTACGAGCAGTACTTC.

This clonotype was recorded many times. The DNA of the CDR3 is TGTGCCAGCAGCCGAAGACAGATCTCTGGAAACACCATATATTTT. Its protein is CASSRRQISGNTIYF. The chain couples TRBV6-1 to TRBJ1-3; weak D call: TRBD1 (5 bases). Trimming stripped 6 bases from V and 0 bases from J, with 12 bases between. Germline V lookup: CDR1 MNHNS, CDR2 SASEGT. The CDR3 is made up of 15 amino acids.

This clonotype was detected ten times or more. This chain uses TRBV6-6 with TRBJ2-7; 7 nucleotides match TRBD2. The CDR3 spans 14 residues. With 5 bases clipped from V and 4 bases from J, the junction kept 8 bases outside the gene matches. Per germline, CDR1 MNHNY and CDR2 SVGAGI (reference sequence). For the CDR3, the DNA is TGTGCCAGCAGTCACGCGGGAGAATCTTACGAGCAGTACTTC. Translating gives CASSHAGESYEQYF.

This clonotype was observed many times. The chain has TRBV5-1 and TRBJ1-4; 7 bases are a match to TRBD1. CDR3 length: 16 amino acids. J was trimmed by 8 bases and V by 5 bases; bases with no gene match: 15. The germline V gene has CDR1 SGHRS and CDR2 YFSETQ. The CDR3 here is CASSYNPGQIKEKLFF. CDR3 DNA sequence: TGCGCCAGCAGTTATAATCCGGGACAGATAAAGGAAAAACTGTTTTTT.

V is TRBV7-9 and J is TRBJ2-3, with D perhaps given as TRBD1 or TRBD2 (5 bases each). Trimming removed 3 bases at V and 2 bases at J, with 12 bases between. Germline V gene data show CDR1 as SEHNR and CDR2 as FQNEAQ (reference sequence). This CDR3 spans 15 amino acids. Here the CDR3 DNA reads TGTGCCAGCAGCTTGGGGGAGTGGAACACAGATACGCAGTATTTT. As protein: CASSLGEWNTDTQYF.

This clonotype was recorded many times. The rearrangement uses TRBV11-3 and TRBJ2-7; D gene uncertain. Per the germline V gene, CDR1 is SGHNT and CDR2 is YENEEA. The CDR3 length is 16 residues. Trimming removed 4 bases from V and 0 bases from J, with 16 bases in between. CDR3 bases: TGTGCCAGCAGCTCCCCGGATTTAAGGAGCTCCTACGAGCAGTACTTC. Protein sequence: CASSSPDLRSSYEQYF.

This clonotype showed up just once. The rearrangement joins TRBV9 to TRBJ2-7; D is unclear. The CDR3 spans 14 residues. The ends were cut back, 4 bases at V and 3 bases at J, with 14 bases in the middle. Germline V gene data show CDR1 as SGDLS and CDR2 as YYNGEE. CDR3 coding DNA: TGTGCCAGCAGCCCTTCCCCCGGCAGCTACGAGCAGTACGTC. Encoded protein: CASSPSPGSYEQYV.